This T cell receptor (beta chain) was identified in a study of cytomegalovirus exposure and HLA in healthy donors. Study background: Earlier findings included nearly 120 million unique TCR beta sequences obtained from approximately 170 million T cells. Findings and caveats of the study: An Asian-associated ancestry cluster reportedly showed fewer N-insertions than the roughly 670-donor mean in a later analysis. Later on, an analysis tied about 17,000 TCR beta sequences to HLA alleles at 0.05 false discovery rate.

Both 60 Vbeta primers and 13 Jbeta primers went into the PCR. The repertoire was sequenced with immunoSEQ multiplex PCR; TCRdb's copy has only in-frame clones and lacks some. In the table there are about 120,000 clones, roughly 72% of which are singletons. Regarding this clone: The antigen remains undetermined.

Trimming removed 1 base at V and 5 bases at J, with 11 bases between. Germline assignment: CDR1 MGHDK and CDR2 SYGVNS. The CDR3 is made up of 14 amino acids. This chain joins TRBV25-1 and TRBJ2-5, with D maybe TRBD2 (6 bases). The sequence came from a middle-aged man in good health and CMV-seropositive. The sequenced sample consisted of PBMCs. The CDR3, as DNA: TGTGCCAGCAGTGAATGGGGGGTGTGGGAGACCCAGTACTTC. As protein: CASSEWGVWETQYF.